This T cell receptor (beta chain) was recovered during a study of shared clonotypes between healthy human individuals. V lost 2 bases and J 2 bases, leaving 21 bases between the germline ends. CDR3 size: 18 residues. Germline V gene lookup returns CDR1 SGHVS and CDR2 FQNEAQ. Only CD45RO-negative cells positively selected for CCR7 counted as naive CD8 cells, so terminally differentiated effector memory CD45RA+ cells were excluded. Profiling relied on immunoSEQ multiplex PCR, and the TCRdb table lists in-frame clones only, not all of them. The data show a few million clones, about 93% seen once. On this clone itself: What it binds is unknown.

Study-wide findings and caveats: When compared with the clonotypes that were shared by all four sorted-subset donors, the non-shared clonotypes turned out to have lower generation probabilities. Rarefaction revealed incomplete sorted-subset sequencing despite large depth.

The sequenced sample consisted of naive CD8+ T cells from PBMCs. This rearrangement joins TRBV7-8 to TRBJ2-5, with D maybe TRBD2 (5 bases). This TCR was recovered from a man between 18 and 29 years old in good health. Some clones in this sample may be carry-over from other donors' samples. CDR3 sequence reads: CASSLIYALAGGQETQYF. Here the CDR3 DNA reads TGTGCCAGCAGCTTAATTTATGCGCTAGCAGGAGGACAAGAGACCCAGTACTTC.